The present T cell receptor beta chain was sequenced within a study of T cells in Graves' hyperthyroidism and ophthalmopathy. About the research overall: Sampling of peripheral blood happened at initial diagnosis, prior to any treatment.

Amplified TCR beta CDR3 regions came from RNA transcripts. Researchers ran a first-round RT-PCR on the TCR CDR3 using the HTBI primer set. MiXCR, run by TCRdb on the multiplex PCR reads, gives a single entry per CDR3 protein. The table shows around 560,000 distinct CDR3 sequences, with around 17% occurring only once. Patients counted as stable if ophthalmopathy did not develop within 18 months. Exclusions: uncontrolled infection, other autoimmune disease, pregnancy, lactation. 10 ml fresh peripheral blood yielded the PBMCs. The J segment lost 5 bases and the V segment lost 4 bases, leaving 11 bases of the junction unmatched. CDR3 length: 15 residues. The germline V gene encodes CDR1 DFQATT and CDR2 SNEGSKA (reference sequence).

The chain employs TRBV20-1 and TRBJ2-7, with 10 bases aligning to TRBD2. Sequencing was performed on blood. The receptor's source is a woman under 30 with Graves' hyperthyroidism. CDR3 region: CSAIGLAVDKNEQYF. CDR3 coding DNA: TGCAGTGCTATTGGACTAGCGGTAGATAAGAACGAGCAGTACTTC.